Presented here are 23 T cell receptor beta chains from one specimen sequenced in a study of T cell changes during pregnancy in multiple sclerosis. Data came from immunoSEQ multiplex PCR; TCRdb stores just in-frame clones and leaves some out. The table includes tens of thousands of clones, 80% to 95% detected once. The material sequenced was peripheral blood, taken in the first trimester of pregnancy. These receptors were taken from a female donor in good health, enrolled as a control in a pregnancy study.

This chain links TRBV29-1 with TRBJ2-1; 8 bases are shared with TRBD2. Germline assignment: CDR1 SQVTM and CDR2 ANQGSEA. The CDR3 has 17 residues. V shed 7 bases and J 1 base; nucleotides not matched to a gene: 15. CDR3 in DNA: TGCAGCGCCCACGACGGGGCGGGGGGCTCGTCCTACAATGAGCAGTTCTTC. Translated: CSAHDGAGGSSYNEQFF.

J is TRBJ2-3 and V is TRBV6-5; the D gene is possibly TRBD1 (5 bases). This CDR3 comprises 14 residues. Trimming left V 2 bases short and J 5 bases short, with 11 bases between. Germline loops: CDR1 MNHEY, CDR2 SVGAGI. The CDR3 sequence is CASSYLHQGDTQYF. CDR3 sequence (DNA): TGTGCCAGCAGTTACCTTCACCAGGGAGATACGCAGTATTTT.

The CDR3 is CATMRGVVSYEQYF. The CDR3 DNA sequence: TGTGCCACCATGCGGGGGGTGGTCTCCTACGAGCAGTACTTC. The chain combines TRBV2 with TRBJ2-7; 8 positions agree with TRBD2. From germline, CDR1 is SNHLY and CDR2 FYNNEI. V lost 10 bases, J lost 0 bases, and 8 bases stayed unmatched. The CDR3 totals 14 residues. The full variable domain, completed using reference TRBV2 and TRBJ2-7, is EPEVTQTPSHQVTQMGQEVILRCVPISNHLYFYWYRQILGQKVEFLVSFYNNEISEKSEIFDDQFSVERPDGSNFTLKIRSTKLEDSAMYFCATMRGVVSYEQYFGPGTRLTVT.

Within the sample, this clone is medium-sized (0.01 to 0.1%). This chain links TRBV7-8 with TRBJ1-6; D is undetermined. Germline lookup yields CDR1 SGHVS and CDR2 FQNEAQ. This CDR3 contains 15 residues. V lost 8 bases, J lost 9 bases, and 20 bases lay in between. Here the CDR3 DNA reads TGTGCCAGCCGTTTAGACCGCGAGGGCCGTTCACCCCTCCACTTT. Translation: CASRLDREGRSPLHF.

The chain recombines TRBV11-1 with TRBJ1-2, with 10 bases aligning to TRBD1. V trimming: 2 bases; J trimming: 8 bases; junction bases outside the gene matches: 5. The germline CDR1 and CDR2 sequences are SGHAT and FQDESV (reference sequence). The CDR3 runs 14 residues. The CDR3 DNA reads TGTGCCAGCAGCTTACTGGGGACAGGGGAAGGCTACACCTTC. This codes for CASSLLGTGEGYTF.

Concerning this clone itself: At one boundary the junction diverges from the germline segment, which might be a read error. The chain is built from TRBV6-1 and TRBJ1-1, with 8 bases aligning to TRBD1. The germline gives CDR1 MNHNS, CDR2 SASEGT. This CDR3 has 16 residues. The CDR3 region has the DNA TGTGCCAGCAGTGAAGCGGGGGGACAGGAAGGCTCTGAGGCTTTCTTT. It codes for CASSEAGGQEGSEAFF.

The chain carries TRBV7-2 and TRBJ1-2; D unresolved. The germline gives CDR1 SGHTA, CDR2 FQGNSA. V dropped 1 base and J dropped 0 bases, with 9 bases sitting between them. The CDR3 totals 15 residues. The chain's CDR3 is CASSLDAGANYGYTF. CDR3 nucleotides: TGTGCCAGCAGCTTAGACGCGGGAGCTAACTATGGCTACACCTTC.

The chain carries TRBV28 and TRBJ2-7; D possibly corresponds to TRBD2 (6 bases). The CDR3 consists of 14 residues. Germline V gene lookup returns CDR1 MDHEN and CDR2 SYDVKM. Trimming took 6 bases from V and 3 from J, leaving 15 bases between them. CDR3 in amino acids: CASSLGTQLYEQYF. The CDR3 DNA reads TGTGCCAGCAGCTTAGGGACTCAGCTCTACGAGCAGTACTTC.

CDR3: CASSEWPQGYTF. In DNA form, the CDR3 reads TGTGCCAGCAGTGAATGGCCTCAGGGCTACACCTTC. This rearrangement joins TRBV25-1 to TRBJ1-2; D call uncertain. The CDR3 is 12 amino acids. Germline assignment: CDR1 MGHDK and CDR2 SYGVNS. Trimming removed 1 base at V and 8 bases at J, with 8 bases between.

The chain couples TRBV30 to TRBJ2-7; the match to TRBD1 covers 9 bases. The CDR3 consists of 14 residues. Unmatched junction bases numbered 7, after V lost 4 bases and J lost 3 bases. The germline V gene encodes CDR1 GTSNPN and CDR2 SVGIG (reference sequence). The CDR3 region is CAWNSGTGLYEQYF. The CDR3 DNA reads TGTGCCTGGAATAGTGGGACAGGGCTCTACGAGCAGTACTTC.

This chain uses TRBV6-6 with TRBJ2-7; D may be TRBD1 (5 bases). CDR1 MNHNY and CDR2 SVGAGI come from the germline V gene (reference sequence). Trimming took 5 bases from V and 3 from J, leaving 14 bases between them. This CDR3 has 14 residues. The CDR3 DNA reads TGTGCCAGCAGTACCTACAGGACCCACTACGAGCAGTACTTC. Translated, it gives CASSTYRTHYEQYF.

This chain joins TRBV7-9 and TRBJ1-1, with no clear D. The germline CDR1 and CDR2 sequences are SEHNR and FQNEAQ (reference sequence). This CDR3 comprises 11 residues. Trimming stripped 1 base from V and 11 bases from J, with 8 bases between. CDR3 region: CASSLDKLAFF. CDR3 nucleotides: TGTGCCAGCAGCTTAGATAAATTGGCTTTCTTT. Using reference TRBV7-9 and TRBJ1-1 for the parts outside the CDR3, the full variable domain is DTGVSQNPRHKITKRGQNVTFRCDPISEHNRLYWYRQTLGQGPEFLTYFQNEAQLEKSRLLSDRFSAERPKGSFSTLEIQRTEQGDSAMYLCASSLDKLAFFGQGTRLTVV.

The chain uses TRBV28 and TRBJ2-7; D is possibly TRBD1 (7 bases). The CDR3 is made up of 15 amino acids. Looked up from germline, CDR1 is MDHEN and CDR2 is SYDVKM. Trimming took off 6 bases at V and 2 bases at J, with 17 bases between the two ends. CDR3 residues: CASRSAGQSPYEQYF. The CDR3, as DNA: TGTGCCAGCAGGAGTGCGGGACAGAGTCCCTACGAGCAGTACTTC.

The CDR3 loop is CASRNRGLDGYTF. The CDR3 bases are TGTGCCAGCAGGAACAGGGGGCTGGATGGCTACACCTTC. The V gene is TRBV28, the J gene TRBJ1-2; 9 bases agree with TRBD1. Losses at the gene ends were 6 bases for V and 6 bases for J; bases not matched to a gene: 5. The CDR3 is made up of 13 amino acids. Per the germline V gene, CDR1 is MDHEN and CDR2 is SYDVKM.

The chain combines TRBV6-4 with TRBJ1-4; D remains unclear. CDR3 length equals 9 residues. Germline CDR1 is MRHNA and CDR2 is SNTAGT. V shed 11 bases and J shed 8 bases, with 6 bases lying between them. CDR3 sequence reads: CAPGEKLFF. The CDR3 coding sequence is TGTGCCCCCGGGGAAAAACTGTTTTTT.

V is TRBV6-1 and J is TRBJ1-6; D gene unclear. CDR3 length: 15 residues. Germline lookup yields CDR1 MNHNS and CDR2 SASEGT. V shed 6 bases and J shed 2 bases, with 11 bases lying between them. The CDR3 is CASRPDSAYNSPLHF. In DNA, the CDR3 is TGTGCCAGCAGGCCCGACTCAGCCTATAATTCACCCCTCCACTTT.

The gene calls are TRBV5-1 and TRBJ1-2; D is uncertain. Trimming took 0 bases from V and 0 from J, leaving 15 bases between them. The germline gives CDR1 SGHRS, CDR2 YFSETQ. The CDR3 length is 17 residues. The CDR3 bases are TGCGCCAGCAGCTTGGGGCTCCAGCAGAGGGCTAACTATGGCTACACCTTC. This gives the protein CASSLGLQQRANYGYTF.

The V gene is TRBV5-4, the J gene TRBJ1-1; 9 bases are shared with TRBD1. J gave up 2 bases and V 4 bases, and 6 bases lay outside the gene matches. The germline V gene encodes CDR1 SGHNT and CDR2 YYREEE (reference sequence). The CDR3 is 15 residues long. CDR3 bases: TGTGCCAGCAGCGAACTGACAGGGGGAAACACTGAAGCTTTCTTT. Its translation: CASSELTGGNTEAFF.

The chain links TRBV6-1 to TRBJ1-1; tentatively, D is TRBD1 (5 bases). The germline CDR1 and CDR2 sequences are MNHNS and SASEGT. Trimming took 8 bases from V and 3 from J, leaving 19 bases between them. The CDR3 runs 15 residues. The CDR3 DNA reads as TGTGCCAGCCCCCGGGAACGGAGGGGTGACACTGAAGCTTTCTTT. It is translated as CASPRERRGDTEAFF.

The genes are TRBV19 and TRBJ1-2; D perhaps matches TRBD1 (6 bases). There are 13 residues in the CDR3. Germline CDR1 is LNHDA and CDR2 is SQIVND (reference sequence). The germline V and J ends were trimmed by 10 bases and 3 bases, with 15 bases remaining between them. CDR3 DNA: TGTGCCATCCTAAAGGCAGGGGACTATGGCTACACCTTC. Its translation: CAILKAGDYGYTF.

The V call is TRBV7-2, the J call TRBJ2-3, with 13 bases aligning to TRBD2. There are 16 residues in the CDR3. Germline assignment: CDR1 SGHTA and CDR2 FQGNSA. V lost 6 bases and J lost 4; bases outside the gene matches: 7. The CDR3 bases are TGTGCCAGCAGACCGCCGGGACTAGCGGGGCCAGATACGCAGTATTTT. Amino acids: CASRPPGLAGPDTQYF.

CDR3 DNA: TGTGCCAGTAGTACAGGGGTCGCCTATAATTCACCCCTCCACTTT. Its translation is CASSTGVAYNSPLHF. V gene TRBV19 combines with J gene TRBJ1-6; D is perhaps TRBD1 (6 bases). The CDR3 sequence is 15 residues long. V shed 4 bases and J shed 2 bases, with 9 bases lying between them. Per the germline V gene, CDR1 is LNHDA and CDR2 is SQIVND (reference sequence).

The rearrangement uses TRBV7-2 and TRBJ2-3; TRBD1 agrees at 9 bases. Trimming removed 5 bases from V and 2 bases from J; junction bases left unmatched: 8. This CDR3 spans 16 amino acids. Germline V gene data show CDR1 as SGHTA and CDR2 as FQGNSA. CDR3 DNA sequence: TGTGCCAGCAGCCCCGGACAGGGGAGACTCACAGATACGCAGTATTTT. This gives the protein CASSPGQGRLTDTQYF.